This entry is about one TCR beta chain. This clonotype was recorded a few times. Its specific antigen is unknown. Base-call qualities are not available, and no considerably larger clone is one nucleotide away. These data are taken from a study of early T cells in non-severe SARS-CoV-2 infection (dated by TCRdb to the early 2020s). At the level of the whole study: Because TCR sequencing relied on bulk RNA taken from unsorted whole blood, pairing of alpha and beta chains was not possible. Results the study describes overall, beyond this receptor: VDJdb matching was skewed toward anti-spike CD8 responses and likely underestimated virus-specific expansions, missing private and CD4 specificities.

Set within a cohort of healthcare workers in London, UK, this nested case-control study involved weekly PCR testing of nasopharyngeal swabs along with blood sampling. Healthcare workers were recruited during the week of the UK lockdown, between 23 and 31 March 2020, and followed weekly for up to roughly 15 weeks. Its CDR3 holds 16 amino acids, cysteine through phenylalanine. CDR3 DNA only is kept here, 48 bases in frame from base 1. Sequences MNHNY (CDR1) and SVGAGI (CDR2) are obtained from the germline V gene (reference sequence). Cut back by 10 bases and 3 bases, the V and J ends lie 23 bases apart. Libraries were built with 5' RACE. Sequenced using a NextSeq 500. Unique molecular identifiers were attached to individual cDNA molecules in the TCR library protocol so that sequencing error and PCR bias could be corrected. Both TCR alpha and beta chains were sequenced, and tight co-correlation was observed between alpha and beta sequence abundances in each sample. In the authors' own workflow: V gene, J gene and CDR3 annotation of TCR sequences was performed with Decombinator V4. TCRs were defined as expanded if a significant change between any two time points was detected under a Poisson model with p below 0.0001. TCR abundances were normalised to the total number of TCRs sequenced per sample and were expressed as counts per million. MAIT TCRs were defined by TRAV1-2 paired with TRAJ12, TRAJ20 or TRAJ33, and iNKT TCRs by TRAV10 paired with TRAJ18. A search of VDJdb, accessed on 1 November 2021, was run for TCRs annotated to CMV, EBV and SARS-CoV-2, with TCRs annotated for multiple antigens excluded. TCRdb reprocessing: public reads trimmed at Q25 with fastp, clones called with MiXCR, in-frame beta chains kept. Rows are combined by CDR3 protein, so each entry shows the most common genes and DNA. None of the V and J calls come from the authors' own analysis; TCRdb made them. The sample has 100,000 or so distinct CDR3 sequences on record, 16% of them singletons. The biggest ten clones account for around 4.9% of the sample.

Material: whole blood, obtained at baseline. The chain is assembled from TRBV6-6 and TRBJ2-3; perhaps TRBD2 is the D gene, with 7 bases matching. This TCR was sampled from an adult who was a healthcare worker with PCR-confirmed SARS-CoV-2 infection or an uninfected control (not recorded which). The DNA sequence is given as TGTGCCACCTCCCACTACGGGGGAGGGGGGACAGATACGCAGTATTTT. Translated, this gives CATSHYGGGGTDTQYF.